A selection of T cell receptor beta chains follows, all from one sample in a study of shared clonotypes between healthy human individuals. Repertoires were generated with immunoSEQ multiplex PCR, while TCRdb's copy carries only in-frame clones and drops some. In the table there are around 1.9 million clones, roughly 91% of which are singletons. Sequenced: naive CD8+ T cells from PBMCs. These receptors all come from a man aged 18-30 years in good health. Some clones in this sample may be carry-over from other donors' samples. Each CDR3 is given with its conserved first and last residue. A D gene is named only where the DNA matches it firmly.

d_gene	v_gene	len	j_gene	CDR3aa	CDR3nt
-	TRBV12-5	18	TRBJ2-5	CASGLADLTGGGKETQYF	TGTGCTAGTGGTTTGGCTGACCTGACAGGAGGTGGAAAAGAGACCCAGTACTTC
TRBD2	TRBV7-3	15	TRBJ2-1	CASSLTLVGGDEQFF	TGTGCCAGCAGCTTAACGTTGGTGGGAGGGGATGAGCAGTTCTTC
-	TRBV6-5	16	TRBJ1-1	CASSYSRPQGYTEAFF	TGTGCCAGCAGTTACTCTCGACCGCAGGGGTACACTGAAGCTTTCTTT
-	TRBV27	17	TRBJ1-2	CASSLSGGTFYNYGYTF	TGTGCCAGCAGTTTATCAGGCGGGACCTTTTATAACTATGGCTACACCTTC
-	TRBV2	13	TRBJ1-2	CASSIRTTYGYTF	TGTGCCAGCAGCATAAGGACAACGTATGGCTACACCTTC
-	TRBV7-8	14	TRBJ2-7	CASSDTPGSYEQYF	TGTGCCAGCAGCGATACACCGGGCAGCTACGAGCAGTACTTC
-	TRBV11-2	15	TRBJ2-2	CASSPVGVGTRELFF	TGTGCCAGCAGCCCCGTGGGTGTGGGTACCCGGGAGCTGTTTTTT
TRBD2	TRBV4-2	15	TRBJ2-3	CASSQDDREGDTQYF	TGTGCCAGCAGCCAAGATGATCGGGAGGGAGATACGCAGTATTTT
TRBD1	TRBV9	14	TRBJ1-5	CASSEGTGRAPQHF	TGTGCCAGCAGCGAGGGGACAGGGCGAGCGCCCCAGCATTTT
-	TRBV6-1	11	TRBJ2-1	CASFGQPEQFF	TGTGCCAGCTTCGGACAACCTGAGCAGTTCTTC
TRBD2	TRBV13	16	TRBJ2-1	CASSSRTSGPYNEQFF	TGTGCCAGCAGCTCTAGGACTAGCGGCCCCTACAATGAGCAGTTCTTC
TRBD2	TRBV4-3	15	TRBJ2-5	CASSQLLAGRETQYF	TGCGCCAGCAGCCAATTGTTAGCGGGAAGGGAGACCCAGTACTTC
-	TRBV7-9	14	TRBJ2-7	CASSTSAGSYEQYF	TGTGCCAGCAGCACGAGCGCGGGCTCCTACGAGCAGTACTTC
-	TRBV28	12	TRBJ2-7	CASSFGFAGADF	TGTGCCAGCAGTTTCGGGTTCGCCGGAGCGGACTTC
TRBD2	TRBV7-9	12	TRBJ2-1	CASSLGGSEQFF	TGTGCCAGCAGCTTAGGCGGGAGTGAGCAGTTCTTC
-	TRBV12-1	19	TRBJ2-1	CASSFFPGLADCSYNEQFF	TGTGCCAGCAGCTTTTTTCCGGGACTAGCGGACTGCTCCTACAATGAGCAGTTCTTC
TRBD2	TRBV27	13	TRBJ2-7	CASSLGTIYEQHF	TGTGCCAGCAGTCTAGGGACTATCTACGAGCAGCACTTC
TRBD2	TRBV7-2	17	TRBJ2-7	CASSLVIGRLGGYEQYF	TGTGCCAGCAGCTTGGTTATCGGGAGGCTCGGGGGTTACGAGCAGTACTTC
-	TRBV5-1	11	TRBJ1-2	CASSWGTGYTF	TGCGCCAGCAGCTGGGGGACTGGCTACACCTTC
-	TRBV27	15	TRBJ1-5	CASSLSGRVLRPQHF	TGTGCCAGCAGTTTATCAGGCAGGGTCCTCCGGCCCCAGCATTTT